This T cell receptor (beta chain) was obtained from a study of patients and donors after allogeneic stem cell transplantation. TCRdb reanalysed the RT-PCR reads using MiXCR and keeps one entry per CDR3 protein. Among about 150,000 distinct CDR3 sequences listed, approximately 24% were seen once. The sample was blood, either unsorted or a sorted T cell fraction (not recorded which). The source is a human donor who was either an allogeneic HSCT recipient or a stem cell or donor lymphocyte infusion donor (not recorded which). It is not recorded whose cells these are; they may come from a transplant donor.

The DNA for the CDR3 is TGTGCCAGTAACCCCCTCGGAGCGGAGTCCAATCAGCCCCAGCATTTT. It specifies CASNPLGAESNQPQHF. The chain uses TRBV19 and TRBJ1-5; D gene ambiguous. Per the germline V gene, CDR1 is LNHDA and CDR2 is SQIVND (reference sequence). The CDR3 is 16 amino acids. V was trimmed by 7 bases and J by 3 bases, leaving 19 bases between them. The full variable domain, rest sourced from reference TRBV19 and TRBJ1-5, is DGGITQSPKYLFRKEGQNVTLSCEQNLNHDAMYWYRQDPGQGLRLIYYSQIVNDFQKGDIAEGYSVSREKKESFPLTVTSAQKNPTAFYLCASNPLGAESNQPQHFGDGTRLSIL.